This T cell receptor beta chain was sequenced for a study of human T cells and chemical hapten exposure (dated by TCRdb to the early 2020s). Context from the whole study: For sensitization, 2% DPC in acetone was applied to a roughly 2 cm by roughly 2 cm area of upper inner arm skin. Patients additionally received weekly therapeutic DPC doses to the scalp throughout the roughly 24-week study period. Patch testing was done on the upper back using Finn chambers containing 0.01% DPC, and results were scored after 6 days according to International Contact Dermatitis Research Group standards. The patient cohort, mostly female, included alopecia areata with under or over 50% scalp involvement, alopecia totalis and alopecia universalis. Libraries were combined into a pool for sequencing, and differences in TCR yield between samples came mainly from small differences in library volumes within the pool. The study tracked peripheral blood TCR repertoire changes in vivo during primary and secondary sensitization to the hapten diphenylcyclopropenone (DPC) in alopecia patients. Patient blood was sampled pre-sensitization (week 0) and at 2, 6 and about 24 weeks after DPC sensitization. About 28 alopecia patients gave blood for TCR sequencing at one to four time points (pre-sensitization, 2, 6 and 24 weeks).

Worth noting for this clonotype: There is no known antigen for this receptor. Nothing much larger sits one base from this clone, and base qualities are not available.

Taken from cysteine to phenylalanine, the CDR3 has 12 residues. Only CDR3 DNA is held: 36 bases, read in frame from base 1. Trimming takes 4 bases from V and 6 bases from J, and the germline ends sit 6 bases apart. For CDR1 and CDR2, the germline V gene lists LGHNA and YNFKEQ. The investigation overall reported the following: A positive correlation was found between the number of PT1 expanded TCRs and patch test score, with significance reached at thresholds 8, 16 and 32 but not 4. DPC sensitization did not change the number of TCRs with a frequency above 1 in 1000, and there was no evidence of changes in global repertoire structure. Compared with pre-sensitization or healthy control sets, expanded TCRs formed significantly more large CDR3 similarity clusters, which is consistent with antigen-driven responses. Alopecia, a presumed autoimmune disease, was present in all patients, so the immune response of the patients might differ from that of healthy individuals. Repeated subsampling changed both the strength of the expansion versus patch-test correlation and the threshold at which the correlation became significant.

The time point label for this specimen denotes: patch test 1, 2 weeks after DPC sensitization. Reading the label with the study, this specimen's treatment or condition is: therapeutic diphenylcyclopropenone sensitization with weekly scalp DPC. At every patch-test visit, the blood draw took place before the patch test was put on. To be eligible, patients had to be aged 18 to 70, diagnosed with alopecia and judged suitable for DPC therapy, while pregnant patients were excluded. Total RNA was isolated from unfractionated whole blood collected in Tempus Blood RNA tubes. Preparation of the library involved RACE. Sequenced on a NextSeq 500. During library preparation, unique molecular identifiers were attached to individual cDNA molecules so that TCRs could be counted quantitatively and reproducibly. From each blood RNA sample, both TCR alpha and TCR beta chains were sequenced. Regarding the original processing steps: The median number of TCRs per sample was 85,000 to 100,000, ranging from about 23,224 to 750,000. V, J and CDR3 annotation of the TCR reads was performed with the Decombinator software suite. To make PS versus PT1 abundance plots, every sample was subsampled to the same number of TCRs (28,000). TCRs were defined as expanded if absent before sensitization and observed at least eight times at the 2-week time point. Starting from the raw public reads, TCRdb applied fastp trimming at Q25, assembled clones with MiXCR and retained in-frame beta chains. Rows matching on CDR3 protein sequence are summarized as one entry with the most common DNA and genes. TCRdb's processing, not the study's, gives the V and J calls here. For this sample the table gives about 120,000 distinct CDR3 sequences, of which roughly 13% were detected only once. Together, the top ten hold approximately 0.92% of the sample.

Sequenced material: whole blood, taken in connection with sensitization to the hapten diphenylcyclopropenone (DPC). The sequence links TRBV4-2 to TRBJ2-2, with the identity of the D gene unclear. The sequence came from a man between 18 and 35 years old with alopecia areata. Some clones in this sample may be carry-over from other donors' samples. The CDR3 region: CASSPNAGELFF. The nucleotide sequence reads as follows: TGTGCCAGCAGCCCTAACGCCGGGGAGCTGTTTTTT.